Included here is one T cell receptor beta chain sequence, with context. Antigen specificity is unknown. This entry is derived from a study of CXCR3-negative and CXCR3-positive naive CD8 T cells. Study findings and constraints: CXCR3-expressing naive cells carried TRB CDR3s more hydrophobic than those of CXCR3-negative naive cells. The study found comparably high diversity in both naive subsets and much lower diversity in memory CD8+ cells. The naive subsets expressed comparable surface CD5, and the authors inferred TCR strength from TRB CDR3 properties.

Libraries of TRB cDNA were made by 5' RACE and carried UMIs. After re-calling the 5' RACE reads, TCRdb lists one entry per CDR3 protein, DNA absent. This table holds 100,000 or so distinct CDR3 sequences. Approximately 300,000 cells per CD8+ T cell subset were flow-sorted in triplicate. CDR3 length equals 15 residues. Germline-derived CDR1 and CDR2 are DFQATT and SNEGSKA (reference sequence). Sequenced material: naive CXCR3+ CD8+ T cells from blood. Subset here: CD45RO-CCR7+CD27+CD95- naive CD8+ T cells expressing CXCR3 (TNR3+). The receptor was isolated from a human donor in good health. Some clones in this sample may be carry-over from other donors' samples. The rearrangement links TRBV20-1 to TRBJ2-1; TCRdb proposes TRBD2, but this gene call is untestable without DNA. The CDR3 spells CSARDEREGLNEQFF.